These 7 T cell receptor beta chains came from one sample sequenced in a study of blood T cell repertoires in COVID-19. Here immunoSEQ multiplex PCR was the method, and the copy in TCRdb shows in-frame clones only, minus some. The sample has 250,000 or so clones; around 84% are singletons. Input material: peripheral blood. These receptor sequences come from a middle-aged woman who had recovered from COVID-19.

The chain employs TRBV30 and TRBJ2-1; maybe TRBD2 (5 bases). The V gene's germline CDR1 is GTSNPN and CDR2 SVGIG (reference sequence). With 4 bases removed from V and 7 bases from J, the gap between germline ends came to 14 bases. The CDR3 runs to 13 residues. The chain's CDR3 is CAWTQRAKNEQFF. As DNA, the CDR3 is TGTGCCTGGACCCAGAGGGCCAAAAATGAGCAGTTCTTC.

V and J are TRBV5-4 and TRBJ1-3; D may be TRBD1 (5 bases). This CDR3 has 15 amino acids. Looked up from germline, CDR1 is SGHNT and CDR2 is YYREEE (reference sequence). V gave up 4 bases and J gave up 0 bases, with 11 bases separating them. CDR3 coding DNA: TGTGCCAGCAGCCCTGGGGGGAGCTCTGGAAACACCATATATTTT. It specifies CASSPGGSSGNTIYF.

The V and J genes are TRBV9 and TRBJ1-2; D unresolved. Trimming removed 2 bases at V and 4 bases at J, with 6 bases between. The germline V gene has CDR1 SGDLS and CDR2 YYNGEE. The CDR3 sequence is 12 residues long. CDR3 amino acids: CASSVGGYGYTF. The CDR3 region has the DNA TGTGCCAGCAGCGTTGGCGGCTATGGCTACACCTTC.

This chain uses TRBV6-5 with TRBJ2-3; 7 bases are a match to TRBD1. Per germline, CDR1 MNHEY and CDR2 SVGAGI. The CDR3 totals 15 residues. V dropped 7 bases and J dropped 4; count of bases not matched to a gene: 11. CDR3 sequence (DNA): TGTGCCAGCATAGTCATGACAGGGATGCCAGATACGCAGTATTTT. Protein product: CASIVMTGMPDTQYF.

The chain joins TRBV7-9 to TRBJ1-2; D may be TRBD1 (5 bases). V was trimmed by 2 bases and J by 4 bases, leaving 5 bases between them. Germline assignment: CDR1 SEHNR and CDR2 FQNEAQ (reference sequence). The length of the CDR3 is 12 residues. The CDR3 DNA is TGTGCCAGCAGCTTAACAGGCTATGGCTACACCTTC. Translation: CASSLTGYGYTF. Filled out from reference TRBV7-9 and TRBJ1-2, the complete variable domain reads DTGVSQNPRHKITKRGQNVTFRCDPISEHNRLYWYRQTLGQGPEFLTYFQNEAQLEKSRLLSDRFSAERPKGSFSTLEIQRTEQGDSAMYLCASSLTGYGYTFGSGTRLTVV.

V is TRBV7-9 and J is TRBJ1-5; D gene ambiguous. The CDR3 loop spans 14 amino acids. Germline CDR1 is SEHNR and CDR2 is FQNEAQ (reference sequence). V lost 3 bases and J lost 0, with 6 bases in between. CDR3 DNA: TGTGCCAGCAGCTTGGGCCTTAGCAATCAGCCCCAGCATTTT. Protein product: CASSLGLSNQPQHF.

The J gene is TRBJ2-5, the V gene TRBV11-2; D unresolved. The CDR3 sequence is 15 residues long. Trimming cost V 0 bases and J 5 bases, with 13 bases left between them. Germline V gene data show CDR1 as SGHAT and CDR2 as FQNNGV. CDR3 nucleotide sequence: TGTGCCAGCAGCTTAGATCTAGAGGATGCGGAGACCCAGTACTTC. It yields the protein CASSLDLEDAETQYF.